This entry concerns a single T cell receptor (beta chain). Its specificity is unknown. The repertoire was sequenced with immunoSEQ multiplex PCR; TCRdb's copy has only in-frame clones and lacks some. Among some 70,000 clones listed, over 90% were seen once. The data were taken from a study of PD-1 blockade in classical Hodgkin lymphoma. Notes on the study in general: As was reported, newly diagnosed patients showed lower baseline TCR diversity than healthy donors did.

V shed 0 bases and J shed 5 bases, with 10 bases lying between them. This CDR3 has 14 residues. Germline V CDR1 and CDR2: SGHDN, FVKESK. Indicated time point: newly diagnosed, previously untreated cHL patient sample. The sequence was obtained from a human donor with classical Hodgkin lymphoma. The sequenced sample was peripheral blood mononuclear cells (PBMCs). The rearrangement links TRBV14 to TRBJ1-2; a possible D gene is TRBD1 (6 bases). The CDR3 sequence is CASSQDDRLYGYTF. In nucleotides, the CDR3 is TGTGCCAGCAGCCAAGATGACAGGCTTTATGGCTACACCTTC.